The 21 T cell receptor beta chains reported below all come from one sample, sequenced in a study of shared clonotypes between healthy human individuals. TCRdb's copy holds only in-frame clones and misses some; the assay was immunoSEQ multiplex PCR. Of 2 million to 3 million clones in the sample, approximately 93% were seen once. Input material: naive CD4+ T cells from PBMCs. This sample's subset: CD45RA+ positively selected. The origin of the receptors is a man between 18 and 35 years old in good health. Some clones in this sample may be carry-over from other donors' samples.

The chain employs TRBV7-8 and TRBJ2-5; 10 bases match TRBD2. Germline V CDR1 and CDR2: SGHVS, FQNEAQ. V trimming: 2 bases; J trimming: 1 base; junction bases outside the gene matches: 1. CDR3 length equals 15 residues. The CDR3 coding sequence is TGTGCCAGCAGCTTAACTAGCGGGATCCAAGAGACCCAGTACTTC. Residues: CASSLTSGIQETQYF.

The gene calls are TRBV11-2 and TRBJ2-1; no firm D call. The CDR3 extends over 13 amino acids. Germline V gene lookup returns CDR1 SGHAT and CDR2 FQNNGV. V gave up 1 base and J gave up 9 bases, with 10 bases separating them. The CDR3 coding sequence is TGTGCCAGCAGCTTAGGTTCGAGAAGTGAGCAGTTCTTC. It specifies CASSLGSRSEQFF.

The rearrangement joins TRBV9 to TRBJ2-3; 10 bases fit TRBD2. The CDR3 spans 15 residues. Trimming cost V 5 bases and J 0 bases; bases outside gene matches: 3. The germline V gene has CDR1 SGDLS and CDR2 YYNGEE. The CDR3 DNA is TGTGCCAGCAGTAAGACTAGCGGGAGCACAGATACGCAGTATTTT. The encoded protein is CASSKTSGSTDTQYF.

V usage is TRBV5-5 and J usage is TRBJ2-7, with D hard to call. There are 15 residues in the CDR3. V lost 2 bases, J lost 0 bases, and 12 bases lay in between. CDR1 SGHKS and CDR2 YYEKEE come from the germline V gene (reference sequence). The CDR3 region has the DNA TGTGCCAGCAGCTTAGCAGTGTCTATCTCCTACGAGCAGTACTTC. It is translated as CASSLAVSISYEQYF.

The J gene is TRBJ2-2, the V gene TRBV28, with no clear D. This CDR3 is 15 amino acids long. The germline V gene has CDR1 MDHEN and CDR2 SYDVKM. The V and J ends lost 6 bases and 0 bases respectively, with 11 bases between them. CDR3 loop: CASSLDNANTGELFF. The CDR3 bases are TGTGCCAGCAGCTTAGACAACGCGAACACCGGGGAGCTGTTTTTT.

This chain connects TRBV14 to TRBJ1-1, with D tentatively TRBD1 (5 bases). The V and J ends lost 1 base and 12 bases respectively, with 12 bases between them. The CDR3 contains 12 residues. The V gene's germline CDR1 is SGHDN and CDR2 FVKESK. The CDR3 loop is CASSQGGRETFF. The CDR3 region has the DNA TGTGCCAGCAGCCAAGGGGGCAGGGAAACTTTCTTT.

Remarks on this clone: Other DNA sequences in the same sample also yield this CDR3. V usage is TRBV18 and J usage is TRBJ2-7, with 7 bases aligning to TRBD1. Germline CDR1 and CDR2: KGHSH and LQKENI. Trimming at V came to 6 bases and at J to 2 bases, leaving 7 bases not matched to a gene. CDR3 length: 14 amino acids. CDR3 nucleotide sequence: TGTGCCAGCTCCCCAAACAGGGGAACCTACGAGCAGTACTTC. Translated: CASSPNRGTYEQYF.

The chain carries TRBV10-3 and TRBJ2-5, with TRBD2 identical over 9 bases. This CDR3 has 15 amino acids. V shed 8 bases, J shed 5 bases, and the junction held 12 bases outside the gene matches. Germline V CDR1 and CDR2: ENHRY, SYGVKD. The CDR3 DNA reads TGTGCCATCGGTGCGTTTACTAGCGGGTATGAGACCCAGTACTTC. Translated, it gives CAIGAFTSGYETQYF.

V and J are TRBV25-1 and TRBJ1-2, with a tentative D call TRBD1 (5 bases). Germline CDR1 is MGHDK and CDR2 is SYGVNS. The CDR3 contains 13 residues. Trimming left V 3 bases short and J 4 bases short, with 9 bases between. CDR3: CASSDRGPYGYTF. Here the CDR3 DNA reads TGTGCCAGCAGTGATCGGGGACCCTATGGCTACACCTTC.

The chain combines TRBV9 with TRBJ2-7, with D unresolved. The CDR3 has 12 amino acids. Germline lookup yields CDR1 SGDLS and CDR2 YYNGEE. The ends were cut back, 0 bases at V and 9 bases at J, with 10 bases in the middle. The CDR3 is CASSVVTVVQYF. CDR3 DNA: TGTGCCAGCAGCGTAGTGACCGTCGTGCAGTACTTC.

This rearrangement joins TRBV6-1 to TRBJ2-2; D is unclear. V was shortened by 3 bases and J by 4 bases, with 12 bases between the two germline ends. CDR1 is MNHNS and CDR2 is SASEGT in the germline V gene. This CDR3 region has 15 residues. The CDR3 region has the DNA TGTGCCAGCAGTGACACAACGTGGAGCACCGGGGAGCTGTTTTTT. Amino acid sequence: CASSDTTWSTGELFF.

The chain combines TRBV5-1 with TRBJ2-7; 9 nucleotides match TRBD1. J gave up 1 base and V 1 base, and 3 bases lay outside the gene matches. Germline-derived CDR1 and CDR2 are SGHRS and YFSETQ. The CDR3 consists of 15 residues. Here the CDR3 reads CASSLRDRASYEQYF. CDR3 nucleotides: TGCGCCAGCAGCTTGAGGGACAGGGCATCCTACGAGCAGTACTTC. Using reference TRBV5-1 and TRBJ2-7 for the parts outside the CDR3, the full variable domain is KAGVTQTPRYLIKTRGQQVTLSCSPISGHRSVSWYQQTPGQGLQFLFEYFSETQRNKGNFPGRFSGRQFSNSRSEMNVSTLELGDSALYLCASSLRDRASYEQYFGPGTRLTVT.

This clone was picked up one time. The chain has TRBV18 and TRBJ2-7; 7 bases are a match to TRBD2. This CDR3 spans 20 amino acids. The germline gives CDR1 KGHSH, CDR2 LQKENI. Losses at the gene ends were 3 bases for V and 5 bases for J; bases not matched to a gene: 25. CDR3 in DNA: TGTGCCAGCTCACCCCGCGTCTCGGGCCCCTCGAGGCGGGAGAGCGACGAGCAGTACTTC. It encodes CASSPRVSGPSRRESDEQYF. The whole variable domain, filled in from reference TRBV18 and TRBJ2-7, reads NAGVMQNPRHLVRRRGQEARLRCSPMKGHSHVYWYRQLPEEGLKFMVYLQKENIIDESGMPKERFSAEFPKEGPSILRIQQVVRGDSAAYFCASSPRVSGPSRRESDEQYFGPGTRLTVT.

This chain uses TRBV6-5 with TRBJ1-2; 9 bases align to TRBD1. Trimming at V came to 7 bases and at J to 1 base, leaving 7 bases not matched to a gene. Per germline, CDR1 MNHEY and CDR2 SVGAGI. The length of the CDR3 is 15 residues. CDR3 residues: CASKEDRGLNYGYTF. The CDR3 coding sequence is TGTGCCAGCAAGGAGGACAGGGGCCTTAACTATGGCTACACCTTC.

The rearrangement joins TRBV5-1 to TRBJ2-7; D gene uncertain. Germline CDR1 reads SGHRS; CDR2 reads YFSETQ. This CDR3 is built from 12 residues. V lost 4 bases and J lost 4, with 9 bases in between. The CDR3 DNA follows: TGCGCCAGCAGCGGGCATGAGTACGAGCAGTACTTC. Protein product: CASSGHEYEQYF.

The gene calls are TRBV9 and TRBJ2-3; TRBD2 matches 12 bases. J lost 1 base, V lost 4 bases, and 10 bases had no gene match. From germline, CDR1 is SGDLS and CDR2 YYNGEE. This CDR3 is 18 amino acids long. The CDR3 is CASSPGTSGPWGTDTQYF. The CDR3 nucleotides are TGTGCCAGCAGCCCAGGGACTAGCGGGCCCTGGGGCACAGATACGCAGTATTTT.

This clone was found once. The J gene is TRBJ1-5, the V gene TRBV6-5; a weak D match, TRBD1 (6 bases). V shed 4 bases and J shed 7 bases, with 14 bases lying between them. This CDR3 has 14 residues. In germline, CDR1 is MNHEY, CDR2 SVGAGI. The CDR3: CASSSRGAGQPQHF. CDR3 sequence (DNA): TGTGCCAGCAGTTCGCGGGGGGCTGGACAGCCCCAGCATTTT.

Remarks on this clone: The same CDR3 arises from other DNA sequences in this sample as well. This rearrangement joins TRBV2 to TRBJ2-7; D call uncertain. The V gene lost 4 bases and the J gene lost 5 bases, with 6 bases spanning the gap. Germline CDR1 is SNHLY and CDR2 is FYNNEI. The CDR3 sequence is 11 residues long. The CDR3 region is CASSVVDEQYF. Here the CDR3 DNA reads TGTGCCAGCAGTGTAGTCGACGAGCAGTACTTC.

The chain uses TRBV5-1 and TRBJ2-1; 7 bases are a match to TRBD1. There are 14 residues in the CDR3. J lost 8 bases, V lost 5 bases, and 10 bases had no gene match. CDR1 is SGHRS and CDR2 is YFSETQ in the germline V gene. The CDR3 nucleotides read TGCGCCAGCAGACTCGGACAGGTAGGGGATGAGCAGTTCTTC. It yields the protein CASRLGQVGDEQFF.

The genes are TRBV27 and TRBJ1-2; 7 positions agree with TRBD1. The CDR3 totals 17 residues. V shed 2 bases and J 5 bases; nucleotides not matched to a gene: 14. CDR1 MNHEY and CDR2 SMNVEV come from the germline V gene (reference sequence). This chain's CDR3 is CASSLRGRAAGSYGYTF. DNA for the CDR3: TGTGCCAGCAGTTTAAGGGGGCGAGCGGCCGGTTCATATGGCTACACCTTC.

The chain links TRBV19 to TRBJ2-2; 7 bases line up with TRBD1. The CDR3 is made up of 16 amino acids. V was clipped by 6 bases and J by 3 bases; unmatched bases: 10. Germline loops: CDR1 LNHDA, CDR2 SQIVND (reference sequence). This chain's CDR3 is CASSRDRAVDTGELFF. CDR3 bases: TGTGCCAGTAGCCGCGACAGGGCGGTGGACACCGGGGAGCTGTTTTTT.